This paragraph covers one T cell receptor beta chain sequence. Its antigen is as yet unknown. It was with 60 Vbeta and 13 Jbeta primers that the PCR ran. This table comes from immunoSEQ multiplex PCR, and its TCRdb copy is limited to in-frame clones, with some not included. The sample contains about 110,000 clones, about 74% of which appear only once. The data belong to a study of cytomegalovirus exposure and HLA in healthy donors. General observations from the study: A later analysis found most CMV-associated TCR beta chains apparently HLA-restricted. Cytomegalovirus association was listed for 170 or so TCR beta chains.

The junction had 3 bases not matched to a gene; V was cut back by 0 bases and J by 2 bases. This CDR3 has 15 amino acids. Germline V gene sequence: CDR1 LGHNA, CDR2 YNFKEQ. V gene TRBV4-2 combines with J gene TRBJ2-7, with 8 bases aligning to TRBD2. The specimen sequenced was PBMCs. The TCR comes from a woman aged 40 to 50 in good health and CMV-seropositive. CDR3 loop: CASSQEDGGAYEQYF. In DNA, the CDR3 is TGTGCCAGCAGCCAAGAAGACGGGGGGGCCTACGAGCAGTACTTC.